Below, 26 T cell receptor beta chains from the same sample are listed, as sequenced in a study of CD8 T cells in ankylosing spondylitis. TCRdb processed the 5' RACE reads anew with MiXCR; each CDR3 protein has one entry. The top ten clones hold more than 6.5% of a sample with approximately 220,000 distinct CDR3 sequences, around a quarter of them seen once. The sequenced material came from blood, either unsorted or a sorted T cell fraction (not recorded which). The receptors were gathered from a male donor with ankylosing spondylitis or in good health (not recorded which).

In its sample, this clonotype was seen many times. This chain joins TRBV9 and TRBJ1-1, with no clear D. The V end was cut by 0 bases, the J end by 1 base, with 10 bases between. Looked up from germline, CDR1 is SGDLS and CDR2 is YYNGEE. The CDR3 spans 15 residues. CDR3 region: CASSVAPLGNTEAFF. The CDR3 DNA follows: TGTGCCAGCAGCGTAGCACCTCTAGGGAACACTGAAGCTTTCTTT.

In its sample, this clonotype was seen many times. This rearrangement joins TRBV20-1 to TRBJ2-3; no firm D call. This CDR3 spans 15 amino acids. CDR1 and CDR2 from the germline V gene are DFQATT and SNEGSKA (reference sequence). With 0 bases removed from V and 1 base from J, the gap between germline ends came to 11 bases. This CDR3 reads CSARDLSLGTDTQYF. Here the CDR3 DNA reads TGCAGTGCTAGAGATTTGAGCTTGGGCACAGATACGCAGTATTTT.

This clonotype was picked up many times. The rearrangement links TRBV27 to TRBJ2-1; 9 bases fit TRBD2. CDR3 length: 15 amino acids. From germline, CDR1 is MNHEY and CDR2 SMNVEV (reference sequence). The V gene end was trimmed by 1 base and the J gene end by 6 bases; junction bases not matched to a gene: 4. This chain's CDR3 is CASSLLLAGINEQFF. The CDR3 nucleotides are TGTGCCAGCAGTTTATTACTAGCGGGTATCAATGAGCAGTTCTTC.

At least ten counts were recorded for this clonotype. The chain has TRBV28 and TRBJ2-2; D remains unclear. The CDR3 runs to 13 residues. Trimming removed 2 bases at V and 2 bases at J, with 3 bases between. CDR1 and CDR2 (germline): MDHEN, SYDVKM. This CDR3 is CASSLSNTGELFF. The CDR3 nucleotides read TGTGCCAGCAGTTTAAGTAACACCGGGGAGCTGTTTTTT.

This clonotype showed up many times. The chain joins TRBV5-1 to TRBJ2-3, with 9 positions matching TRBD2. With 0 bases clipped from V and 9 bases from J, the junction kept 11 bases outside the gene matches. CDR3 length equals 16 residues. Germline CDR1 and CDR2: SGHRS and YFSETQ. DNA of the CDR3: TGCGCCAGCAGCTTGGAAGACCGAGCGGGAGGAGGGACGCAGTATTTT. This sequence encodes CASSLEDRAGGGTQYF. Full variable domain (rest looked up from reference TRBV5-1 and TRBJ2-3): KAGVTQTPRYLIKTRGQQVTLSCSPISGHRSVSWYQQTPGQGLQFLFEYFSETQRNKGNFPGRFSGRQFSNSRSEMNVSTLELGDSALYLCASSLEDRAGGGTQYFGPGTRLTVL.

V and J are TRBV5-5 and TRBJ2-7; no firm D call. Germline V gene sequence: CDR1 SGHKS, CDR2 YYEKEE (reference sequence). The CDR3 is made up of 14 amino acids. Trimming shortened V by 4 bases and J by 0 bases, and 11 bases separated the two germline ends. The CDR3, as DNA: TGTGCCAGCAGCCCAACGGACGGCTCCTACGAGCAGTACTTC. Protein product: CASSPTDGSYEQYF.

The chain links TRBV10-3 to TRBJ2-1; possibly TRBD1 for D (6 bases). Between the trimmed V and J ends, which lost 6 bases and 6 bases, there was a span of 15 bases. The CDR3 extends over 14 amino acids. CDR1 and CDR2 (germline): ENHRY, SYGVKD. The CDR3 reads CAIRTPGQSNEQFF. The CDR3 DNA is TGTGCCATCAGGACCCCGGGACAATCCAATGAGCAGTTCTTC.

This clonotype was observed many times. This chain connects TRBV20-1 to TRBJ2-7, with D perhaps being TRBD1 or TRBD2 (6 bases each). The CDR3 extends over 14 amino acids. Looked up from germline, CDR1 is DFQATT and CDR2 is SNEGSKA (reference sequence). Trimming removed 0 bases at V and 0 bases at J, with 9 bases between. The CDR3 DNA reads as TGCAGTGCTAGAGAGGGGGGCAACTCCTACGAGCAGTACTTC. Translated: CSAREGGNSYEQYF.

This clonotype occurred many times. The V and J genes are TRBV5-1 and TRBJ1-4; no clear D gene. The CDR3 is 13 residues long. Germline V lookup: CDR1 SGHRS, CDR2 YFSETQ. Trimming left V 5 bases short and J 7 bases short, with 12 bases between. The DNA for the CDR3 is TGCGCCAGCAGAACCCCCGCTAGTGAAAAACTGTTTTTT. Translating gives CASRTPASEKLFF.

This clonotype has at least ten counts. The rearrangement links TRBV7-9 to TRBJ2-5; unclear D gene. Trimming cost V 5 bases and J 5 bases, with 18 bases left between them. Germline-derived CDR1 and CDR2 are SEHNR and FQNEAQ (reference sequence). This CDR3 comprises 15 residues. The CDR3 protein is CASSPNPSRLETQYF. DNA for the CDR3: TGTGCCAGCAGCCCTAACCCGAGCAGGTTGGAGACCCAGTACTTC.

The gene calls are TRBV7-9 and TRBJ1-2, with D possibly matching TRBD1 (5 bases). This CDR3 contains 12 residues. The V end was cut by 5 bases, the J end by 8 bases, with 12 bases between. CDR1 and CDR2 (germline): SEHNR, FQNEAQ (reference sequence). The CDR3 nucleotides read TGTGCCAGCAGCCAACGGGGGATCGGCTACACCTTC. Translated: CASSQRGIGYTF.

The chain couples TRBV4-3 to TRBJ2-6; TRBD1 aligns across 8 bases. After removal of 4 bases from V and 0 bases from J, the junction contained 8 bases not matched to a gene. The CDR3 extends over 18 amino acids. Germline assignment: CDR1 LGHNA and CDR2 YSLEER. This chain's CDR3 is CASSLQTGDSSGANVLTF. The CDR3 DNA is TGCGCCAGCAGCCTCCAGACAGGGGATAGCTCTGGGGCCAACGTCCTGACTTTC.

The chain has TRBV12-3 or TRBV12-4 and TRBJ2-1, with 12 bases fitting TRBD2. The junction had 3 bases not matched to a gene; V was cut back by 6 bases and J by 6 bases. The CDR3 covers 14 residues. Here the CDR3 DNA reads TGTGCCAGCAGGACTAGCGGGAGTCTCAATGAGCAGTTCTTC. This translates into CASRTSGSLNEQFF.

This clonotype showed up just a few times. V and J are TRBV20-1 and TRBJ2-3; 7 nucleotides agree with TRBD2. Trimming cost V 7 bases and J 2 bases; bases outside gene matches: 12. The CDR3 has 15 residues. In germline, CDR1 is DFQATT, CDR2 SNEGSKA (reference sequence). CDR3 DNA sequence: TGCAGTGGACAGCTCGCGGGGGTCCACACAGATACGCAGTATTTT. This codes for CSGQLAGVHTDTQYF.

On this clonotype itself: A much larger clone lies one base from this, so it may be a read error. The V call is TRBV7-2, the J call TRBJ2-5; possibly TRBD2 for D (6 bases). The CDR3 runs to 15 residues. The V gene lost 1 base and the J gene lost 7 bases, with 16 bases spanning the gap. Germline values: CDR1 SGHTA, CDR2 FQGNSA. In DNA form, the CDR3 reads TGTGCCAGCAGCTTAGGAGGGGCGGGATGGGGGACCCAGTACTTC. Translation gives CASSLGGAGWGTQYF. The whole variable domain, remainder taken from reference TRBV7-2 and TRBJ2-5, is GAGVSQSPSNKVTEKGKDVELRCDPISGHTALYWYRQSLGQGLEFLIYFQGNSAPDKSGLPSDRFSAERTGGSVSTLTIQRTQQEDSAVYLCASSLGGAGWGTQYFGPGTRLLVL.

The chain carries TRBV10-2 and TRBJ1-2, with D uncertain. The V end lost 2 bases, the J end lost 7 bases, and 14 bases lay between the germline ends. CDR1 is WSHSY, CDR2 SAAADI, per germline. The CDR3 spans 14 residues. CDR3 region: CASSEASGNAGYTF. In DNA form, the CDR3 reads TGCGCCAGCAGTGAGGCAAGCGGGAACGCTGGCTACACCTTC.

The sample holds one count of this clonotype. A clone one base away is much larger, so this may be a read error. The chain carries TRBV5-1 and TRBJ2-5; TRBD1 is a possible D gene (5 bases). Germline V CDR1 and CDR2: SGHRS, YFSETQ. The CDR3 loop spans 14 amino acids. CDR3 amino acids: CASSLGQSQESQYF. CDR3 coding DNA: TGCGCCAGCAGCTTGGGACAGAGTCAAGAGAGCCAGTACTTC.

This clonotype was detected ten times or more. This chain links TRBV5-1 with TRBJ2-2, with 8 bases lining up with TRBD2. J gave up 7 bases and V 1 base, and 12 bases lay outside the gene matches. CDR3 size: 17 residues. The germline CDR1 and CDR2 sequences are SGHRS and YFSETQ. The CDR3 region has the DNA TGCGCCAGCAGCTTGTTTCGAGCGGGGGCTTCTGGCGGGGAGCTGTTTTTT. Its translation: CASSLFRAGASGGELFF.

The J gene is TRBJ2-7, the V gene TRBV10-3, with 11 bases identical to TRBD1. Germline V gene data show CDR1 as ENHRY and CDR2 as SYGVKD. Trimming removed 6 bases from V and 0 bases from J; junction bases left unmatched: 4. This CDR3 comprises 15 residues. The CDR3 is CAIRGQGVISYEQYF. For the CDR3, the DNA is TGTGCCATCAGGGGACAGGGGGTAATCTCCTACGAGCAGTACTTC.

This clonotype was picked up many times. The chain links TRBV20-1 to TRBJ2-7; 7 nucleotides match TRBD2. V shed 1 base, J shed 5 bases, and the junction held 8 bases outside the gene matches. This CDR3 contains 14 residues. Germline CDR1 and CDR2: DFQATT and SNEGSKA (reference sequence). In DNA, the CDR3 is TGCAGTGCTAGAGGGGGCGGGGGAGTGGACGAGCAGTACTTC. It is translated as CSARGGGGVDEQYF.

This clonotype was found many times. The chain has TRBV7-2 and TRBJ1-4; D ambiguous. Trimming shortened V by 0 bases and J by 7 bases, and 9 bases separated the two germline ends. Germline V CDR1 and CDR2: SGHTA, FQGNSA. CDR3 length: 14 residues. For the CDR3, the DNA is TGTGCCAGCAGCTTAGCAGGGAATATTGAAAAACTGTTTTTT. Protein sequence: CASSLAGNIEKLFF.

The V gene is TRBV6-1, the J gene TRBJ2-4; D may be TRBD1 (5 bases). This CDR3 has 16 residues. V gave up 6 bases and J gave up 1 base, with 16 bases separating them. The germline V gene encodes CDR1 MNHNS and CDR2 SASEGT. The CDR3: CASSLRTQGAKNIQYF. The DNA for the CDR3 is TGTGCCAGCAGCCTACGGACCCAGGGCGCCAAAAACATTCAGTACTTC.

The chain is built from TRBV10-3 and TRBJ1-1; D is uncertain. CDR1 and CDR2 from the germline V gene are ENHRY and SYGVKD. The length of the CDR3 is 15 residues. Trimming left V 6 bases short and J 3 bases short, with 17 bases between. This CDR3 reads CAISRGMGMDTEAFF. Here the CDR3 DNA reads TGTGCCATCAGCAGAGGGATGGGGATGGACACTGAAGCTTTCTTT.

This clonotype came up many times. V and J are TRBV7-3 and TRBJ1-2, with D possibly matching TRBD1 (6 bases). V lost 4 bases to trimming and J lost 5 bases, with 23 bases between them. This CDR3 region has 17 residues. The V gene's germline CDR1 is SGHTA and CDR2 FQGTGA. For the CDR3, the DNA is TGTGCCAGCAGCTCAACGCCCGGGACACGACAGGATTATGGCTACACCTTC. It specifies CASSSTPGTRQDYGYTF.

In its sample, this clonotype was seen many times. The chain recombines TRBV20-1 with TRBJ2-3; possible D gene TRBD2, 5 bases. Trimming stripped 3 bases from V and 4 bases from J, with 11 bases between. The CDR3 covers 13 residues. Per germline, CDR1 DFQATT and CDR2 SNEGSKA (reference sequence). CDR3 nucleotides: TGCAGTGCTAGTCACCCGGAGGCAGATACGCAGTATTTT. The encoded protein is CSASHPEADTQYF.

This clonotype was detected ten times or more. The chain is built from TRBV6-1 and TRBJ2-3, with a weak D call TRBD2 (5 bases). V dropped 6 bases and J dropped 1 base, with 11 bases sitting between them. Germline-derived CDR1 and CDR2 are MNHNS and SASEGT. The CDR3 is made up of 14 amino acids. CDR3 sequence (DNA): TGTGCCAGCAGAGAGAGGACTCGCACAGATACGCAGTATTTT. Protein: CASRERTRTDTQYF.